The rows below give T cell receptor beta chains drawn from one sample of a study of graft-versus-host responses after intestinal transplantation. Clones were sequenced by immunoSEQ multiplex PCR, and TCRdb holds only the in-frame ones, with some missing. The sample lists 13,000 or so clones, 70% to 85% occurring once. The sequences come from ileum tissue, collected 16 days after intestinal transplant. These receptor sequences come from a human patient who received an intestinal transplant, so some T cells may come from the graft donor. The CDR3 runs from the conserved cysteine through the conserved F or W. D genes are given only for firm matches. The size of a clone is reported for some rows only, either as once, few or many, or as a class for expanded clones.

clone size | J gene | D gene | V gene | CDR3 protein | CDR3 DNA
once | TRBJ2-1 | TRBD2 | TRBV2 | CASGKLADSSYNEQFF | TGTGCCAGCGGAAAACTAGCGGACAGCTCCTACAATGAGCAGTTCTTC
- | TRBJ1-4 | - | TRBV18 | CASSPWRGKLFF | TGTGCCAGCTCACCATGGAGAGGGAAACTGTTTTTT
few | TRBJ1-5 | - | TRBV7-6 | CASSRQGSNQPQHF | TGTGCCAGCAGCCGCCAGGGTAGCAATCAGCCCCAGCATTTT
- | TRBJ1-1 | - | TRBV5-4 | CASGRPNTEAFF | TGTGCCAGCGGCCGTCCGAACACTGAAGCTTTCTTT
few | TRBJ1-6 | TRBD1 | TRBV6-5 | CASSYSTGTGSTPLHF | TGTGCCAGCAGTTACTCAACCGGGACAGGGAGCACACCCCTCCACTTT
- | TRBJ1-2 | - | TRBV7-9 | CASSLDSGAGYTF | TGTGCCAGCAGCTTAGATAGCGGGGCTGGCTACACCTTC
- | TRBJ1-1 | TRBD1 | TRBV10-3 | CAISDAGTGITEAFF | TGTGCCATCAGTGATGCCGGGACAGGGATCACTGAAGCTTTCTTT
few | TRBJ1-2 | - | TRBV29-1 | CSVEALPNYGYTF | TGCAGCGTTGAGGCCTTACCTAACTATGGCTACACCTTC
medium-sized | TRBJ1-1 | - | TRBV7-9 | CASSAGHTEAFF | TGTGCCAGCAGCGCTGGGCACACTGAAGCTTTCTTT
- | TRBJ1-4 | - | TRBV7-9 | CASSLVSGDKLFF | TGTGCCAGCAGCTTAGTGTCGGGGGATAAACTGTTTTTT
- | TRBJ1-3 | - | TRBV19 | CASSMSGIYRNTIYF | TGTGCCAGTAGTATGTCGGGGATCTACAGAAACACCATATATTTT
- | TRBJ1-5 | - | TRBV29-1 | CSVGGIEGNQPQHF | TGCAGCGTCGGGGGGATCGAGGGCAATCAGCCCCAGCATTTT
- | TRBJ1-1 | - | TRBV5-1 | CASSSGGEAFF | TGCGCCAGCAGCTCCGGAGGAGAAGCTTTCTTT
medium-sized | TRBJ2-7 | TRBD2 | TRBV11-2 | CASSFSGSAYEQYF | TGTGCCAGCAGCTTTAGCGGGAGCGCCTACGAGCAGTACTTC
- | TRBJ1-6 | - | TRBV25-1 | CASSAGGAVAGSPLHF | TGTGCCAGCAGTGCTGGGGGGGCCGTCGCTGGATCACCCCTCCACTTT
- | TRBJ1-5 | - | TRBV4-2 | CASSQDSGSDQPQHF | TGTGCCAGCAGCCAAGATTCAGGGTCAGATCAGCCCCAGCATTTT
large | TRBJ2-7 | - | TRBV7-2 | CASSLAGGTYEQYF | TGTGCCAGCAGCTTAGCCGGGGGAACCTACGAGCAGTACTTC
- | TRBJ1-4 | TRBD1 | TRBV27 | CASSPGQSNEKLFF | TGTGCCAGCAGTCCGGGACAGTCTAATGAAAAACTGTTTTTT
- | TRBJ1-4 | - | TRBV11-3 | CASSLGQSITNEKLFF | TGTGCCAGCAGCTTAGGGCAATCAATAACTAATGAAAAACTGTTTTTT
once | TRBJ2-3 | TRBD1 | TRBV11-2 | CASSLARPGTGADTQYF | TGTGCCAGCAGCTTAGCCCGTCCCGGGACAGGGGCAGATACGCAGTATTTT
- | TRBJ2-7 | - | TRBV2 | CASTERISYEQYF | TGTGCCAGCACTGAGCGGATCTCCTACGAGCAGTACTTC
- | TRBJ1-3 | - | TRBV7-8 | CASSPAVSGNTIYF | TGTGCCAGCAGCCCAGCGGTATCTGGAAACACCATATATTTT
few | TRBJ2-7 | TRBD1 | TRBV5-1 | CASSEGTASYEQYF | TGCGCCAGCAGCGAAGGGACAGCCTCCTACGAGCAGTACTTC
- | TRBJ2-7 | TRBD2 | TRBV6-5 | CASRTSGRAYEQYF | TGTGCCAGCAGGACTAGCGGGAGGGCCTACGAGCAGTACTTC
- | TRBJ2-1 | - | TRBV4-1 | CASSFRDSTYNEQFF | TGCGCCAGCAGCTTCCGGGACTCAACCTACAATGAGCAGTTCTTC
- | TRBJ2-3 | - | TRBV5-4 | CASSLDSSVTDTQYF | TGTGCCAGCAGCTTGGATTCGTCAGTCACAGATACGCAGTATTTT
few | TRBJ1-2 | TRBD1 | TRBV4-3 | CASSQYAGTGYGYTF | TGCGCCAGCAGCCAATATGCTGGGACAGGGTATGGCTACACCTTC
- | TRBJ2-7 | - | TRBV7-9 | CASSLPMTRDLPYEQYF | TGTGCCAGCAGCTTACCCATGACCCGGGACTTACCCTACGAGCAGTACTTC
- | TRBJ2-1 | - | TRBV29-1 | CSVDRGAHEQFF | TGCAGCGTTGACAGGGGGGCCCATGAGCAGTTCTTC
- | TRBJ2-1 | - | TRBV5-8 | CASSYRRSYNEQFF | TGTGCCAGCAGTTACAGGCGCTCCTACAATGAGCAGTTCTTC
- | TRBJ1-2 | - | TRBV7-9 | CASSREALGGYTF | TGTGCCAGCAGCCGGGAGGCCCTCGGTGGCTACACCTTC
- | TRBJ1-2 | - | TRBV7-9 | CASSLHGAGDTNYGYTF | TGTGCCAGCAGTCTCCACGGGGCAGGGGACACTAACTATGGCTACACCTTC
- | TRBJ1-3 | - | TRBV27 | CASSQGNTIYF | TGTGCCAGCAGTCAAGGAAACACCATATATTTT
- | TRBJ2-1 | TRBD2 | TRBV27 | CASSLSSGGPYNEQFF | TGTGCCAGCAGTTTATCTAGCGGGGGCCCTTACAATGAGCAGTTCTTC
- | TRBJ2-1 | TRBD2 | TRBV28 | CASSLLINPGLGYNEQFF | TGTGCCAGCAGTTTACTCATAAATCCGGGACTAGGCTACAATGAGCAGTTCTTC
- | TRBJ2-7 | - | TRBV4-2 | CAGSQDSGLSVYEQYF | TGTGCCGGCAGCCAAGATTCAGGCTTATCTGTGTACGAGCAGTACTTC
- | TRBJ1-1 | - | TRBV28 | CASSLGASGPEAFF | TGTGCCAGCAGTTTGGGGGCTAGCGGCCCTGAAGCTTTCTTT
few | TRBJ1-1 | - | TRBV30 | CAWGRANTEAFF | TGTGCCTGGGGCAGGGCGAACACTGAAGCTTTCTTT
- | TRBJ2-7 | - | TRBV5-6 | CASSLEGRGAGREQYF | TGTGCCAGCAGCTTGGAAGGACGGGGGGCTGGCCGCGAGCAGTACTTC
few | TRBJ2-7 | TRBD2 | TRBV7-9 | CASSLLSGGGYEQYF | TGTGCCAGCAGCCTCCTAAGCGGGGGAGGCTACGAGCAGTACTTC
- | TRBJ2-3 | TRBD2 | TRBV7-2 | CASSLGGGALDTQYF | TGTGCCAGCAGCTTAGGCGGGGGGGCCTTAGATACGCAGTATTTT
- | TRBJ1-6 | TRBD1 | TRBV6-1 | CASKRTGGNSPLHF | TGTGCCAGCAAGAGGACAGGAGGAAATTCACCCCTCCACTTT
- | TRBJ2-1 | - | TRBV30 | CAWSDRAERSRSSYNEQFF | TGTGCCTGGAGTGATCGGGCTGAGCGGAGCAGGAGCTCCTACAATGAGCAGTTCTTC
once | TRBJ2-1 | TRBD2 | TRBV4-3 | CASSQDRGGEGYNEQFF | TGCGCCAGCAGCCAAGATAGGGGCGGGGAGGGTTACAATGAGCAGTTCTTC
few | TRBJ2-7 | TRBD1 | TRBV25-1 | CASSATGEDHEQYF | TGTGCCAGCAGTGCGACAGGGGAGGATCACGAGCAGTACTTC